The clone carrying this TCR beta chain was found a few times. CDR1 and CDR2 from the germline V gene are SGHDT and YYEEEE. This CDR3 region has 16 residues. Trimming took 0 bases from V and 2 from J, leaving 15 bases between them. The PCR ran on 60 Vbeta and 13 Jbeta primers. Produced via immunoSEQ multiplex PCR; TCRdb's table is partial and in-frame only. The repertoire holds under 80,000 clones, roughly 76% seen once, with 7.2% in the top ten. The data were taken from a study of cytomegalovirus exposure and HLA in healthy donors. The clonotype was recovered from a woman between 40 and 50 years old in good health and CMV-seronegative. The sequenced sample consisted of PBMCs. The chain has TRBV5-6 and TRBJ2-7; perhaps TRBD1 as D (6 bases). The CDR3 DNA reads as TGTGCCAGCAGCTTGGCCAGGGGTCCATGGCCCTACGAGCAGTACTTC. Its translation: CASSLARGPWPYEQYF.